This entry is about one T cell receptor (beta chain). As originally analysed: By means of reference gene primer amplification, nucleated cell counts were estimated. Produced via immunoSEQ multiplex PCR; TCRdb's table is partial and in-frame only. Clone size and V and J calls were adopted from that table, with D and trimming inferred from the DNA. The sample holds roughly 280,000 clones, around 80% seen once. The sample originates from a study of blood T cell repertoires in COVID-19. The overall study: Italy, Spain and the United States were the sources of the convalescent and acute COVID-19 samples. PBMCs, B-cell-depleted T cells, or T cells were the source of the cDNA or gDNA that made up the material.

Per germline, CDR1 SGHTA and CDR2 FQGNSA. The V end lost 1 base, the J end lost 1 base, and 8 bases lay between the germline ends. This CDR3 comprises 15 residues. This sequence joins TRBV7-2 and TRBJ1-3; TRBD1 is a possible D gene (5 bases). The receptor was isolated from a man between 60 and 70 years old with acute or convalescent COVID-19. The source material was peripheral blood. CDR3 DNA sequence: TGTGCCAGCAGCTTAGGACAGTTATCTGGAAACACCATATATTTT. Protein product: CASSLGQLSGNTIYF.